This note documents a single T cell receptor (beta chain) sequence. The antigen is undetermined. TCRdb reprocessed the 5' RACE reads via MiXCR and lists one record per CDR3 protein. The data contain 420,000 or so distinct CDR3 sequences, 18% of them singletons. The sample belongs to a study of identical twins. Study results and limitations: Twin-shared out-of-frame alpha sequences showed excess low generation probability.

This clonotype originated in a man aged 50 or older in good health. The sample was naive T cells sorted from blood.

CDR3: CSAKGLAGPRTDTQYF. CDR3 DNA sequence: TGCAGTGCTAAGGGACTAGCGGGACCCCGCACAGATACGCAGTATTTT. The chain combines TRBV20-1 with TRBJ2-3, with 13 nucleotides matching TRBD2. CDR3 size: 16 residues. The V and J ends lost 4 bases and 1 base, in that order; junction bases with no gene match: 5. Germline V gene sequence: CDR1 DFQATT, CDR2 SNEGSKA (reference sequence).